A single sample is the source of the 8 T cell receptor beta chains below, sequenced in a study of blood T cells in healthy people across ages (dated by TCRdb to between 2014 and 2016). Library preparation used 5' RACE. The instrument given in TCRdb is Illumina HiSeq 2500. A second roughly 6 to 12 cycle PCR used a sample-barcoded 5' primer and a J-beta primer mix. Starting from the raw public reads, TCRdb applied fastp trimming at Q25, assembled clones with MiXCR and retained in-frame beta chains. Identical CDR3 protein sequences are pooled into one entry, listed with their most common genes and DNA. This sample is represented by 350,000 to 450,000 distinct CDR3 sequences; 52% of them were singletons. The top ten hold 51% of the sample. The specimen was blood. The receptors derive from a man aged 60-69 years in good health.

V usage is TRBV10-3 and J usage is TRBJ1-2; D gene ambiguous. CDR3 length: 14 residues. In germline, CDR1 is ENHRY, CDR2 SYGVKD. Deletions cut 6 bases from V and 4 bases from J, with 15 bases between. Written as DNA, the CDR3 is TGTGCCATCAGGGTTCAGTCATTAATCTATGGCTACACCTTC. Translated, it gives CAIRVQSLIYGYTF.

The sample holds one count of this clonotype. The V call is TRBV10-3, the J call TRBJ1-1, with unresolved D. The germline V and J ends were trimmed by 6 bases and 2 bases, with 10 bases remaining between them. In germline, CDR1 is ENHRY, CDR2 SYGVKD. CDR3 size: 13 residues. The CDR3 DNA reads as TGTGCCATCAGGACTCAGGACAACACTGAAGCTTTCTTT. Translated: CAIRTQDNTEAFF.

This clonotype was recorded at least ten times. This chain uses TRBV29-1 with TRBJ1-4; D is uncertain. Germline V gene data show CDR1 as SQVTM and CDR2 as ANQGSEA. The CDR3 consists of 11 residues. V lost 4 bases and J 7 bases, leaving 7 bases between the germline ends. CDR3 amino acids: CSVVRGEKLFF. CDR3 bases: TGCAGCGTTGTTCGGGGTGAAAAACTGTTTTTT. Variable domain in full (rest from reference TRBV29-1 and TRBJ1-4): SAVISQKPSRDICQRGTSLTIQCQVDSQVTMMFWYRQQPGQSLTLIATANQGSEATYESGFVIDKFPISRPNLTFSTLTVSNMSPEDSSIYLCSVVRGEKLFFGSGTQLSVL.

The V call is TRBV29-1, the J call TRBJ2-3; 10 nucleotides agree with TRBD1. CDR1 and CDR2 (germline): SQVTM, ANQGSEA. CDR3 size: 16 residues. V shed 4 bases, J shed 0 bases, and the junction held 7 bases outside the gene matches. As DNA, the CDR3 is TGCAGCGTTGGGCCTTGGGGACAGGGGAGCACAGATACGCAGTATTTT. Protein: CSVGPWGQGSTDTQYF.

This clonotype was observed once. The V call is TRBV24-1, the J call TRBJ2-3; D unclear. Germline-derived CDR1 and CDR2 are KGHDR and SFDVKD. V lost 5 bases and J 5 bases, leaving 22 bases between the germline ends. The CDR3 has 17 residues. CDR3 residues: CATSGAGDQSWQDTQYF. DNA for the CDR3: TGTGCCACCAGTGGAGCTGGGGATCAAAGTTGGCAAGATACGCAGTATTTT.

The table lists this clonotype with a few counts. The rearrangement links TRBV6-4 to TRBJ1-6; D perhaps matches TRBD1 (5 bases). The V gene lost 0 bases and the J gene lost 8 bases, with 11 bases spanning the gap. Per the germline V gene, CDR1 is MRHNA and CDR2 is SNTAGT. The CDR3 has 15 residues. The CDR3 here is CASSDSDKGDSPLHF. CDR3 in DNA: TGTGCCAGCAGTGACTCAGACAAAGGGGATTCACCCCTCCACTTT.

The chain is built from TRBV20-1 and TRBJ2-3; 8 nucleotides agree with TRBD2. Per germline, CDR1 DFQATT and CDR2 SNEGSKA (reference sequence). This CDR3 has 13 amino acids. V lost 3 bases to trimming and J lost 5 bases; unmatched junction nucleotides: 4. The DNA for the CDR3 is TGCAGTGCTAGGGCGAGCGGGGGAGATACGCAGTATTTT. This encodes CSARASGGDTQYF.

About this clonotype: This sequence may be a read error, since a much larger clone differs from it by one base. J is TRBJ1-4 and V is TRBV7-6; no firm D call. CDR1 is SGHVS, CDR2 FNYEAQ, per germline. The CDR3 has 15 residues. The CDR3 coding sequence is TGTGTCAGCAGCCCCCCGGGTCGGGGTGATGAAAAACTGTTTTTT. Translated: CVSSPPGRGDEKLFF. Together with reference TRBV7-6 and TRBJ1-4, the CDR3 gives the full variable domain: GAGVSQSPRYKVTKRGQDVALRCDPISGHVSLYWYRQALGQGPEFLTYFNYEAQQDKSGLPNDRFSAERPEGSISTLTIQRTEQRDSAMYRCVSSPPGRGDEKLFFGSGTQLSVL.